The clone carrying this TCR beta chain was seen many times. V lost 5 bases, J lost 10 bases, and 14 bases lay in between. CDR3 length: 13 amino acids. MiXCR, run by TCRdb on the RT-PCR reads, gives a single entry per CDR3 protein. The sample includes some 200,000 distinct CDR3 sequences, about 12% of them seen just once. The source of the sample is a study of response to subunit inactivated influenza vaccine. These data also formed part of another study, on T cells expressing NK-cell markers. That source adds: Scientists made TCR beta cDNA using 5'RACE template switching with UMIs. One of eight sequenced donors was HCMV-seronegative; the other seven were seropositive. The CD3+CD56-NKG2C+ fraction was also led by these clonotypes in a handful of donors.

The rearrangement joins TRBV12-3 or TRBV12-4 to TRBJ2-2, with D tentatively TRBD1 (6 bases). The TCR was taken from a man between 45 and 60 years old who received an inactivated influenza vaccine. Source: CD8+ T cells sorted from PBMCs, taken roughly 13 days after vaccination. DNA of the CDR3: TGTGCCAGCAGTACTCCGGACAGACCGGAGCTGTTTTTT. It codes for CASSTPDRPELFF.